A selection of T cell receptor beta chains follows, all from one sample in a study of CD8 T cells in Susac syndrome. TCRdb independently ran MiXCR on the immunoSEQ multiplex PCR reads; one entry per CDR3 protein. The table records roughly 130,000 distinct CDR3 sequences, roughly 96% of them present only once. The sample comprised CD4+ T cells from PBMCs. These receptors all come from a human donor in good health. Each CDR3 is given with its conserved first and last residue. A D gene is named only where the DNA matches it firmly. The size field is filled for only some rows; it gives once, few, many or a size class.

>TRBJ2-5|TRBV2|.|.
TGTGCCAGCAGTGGGGTGGTGAAGACCCAGTACTTC
CASSGVVKTQYF
>TRBJ1-1|TRBV20-1|.|TRBD1
TGCAGTGCTCCGACCGGGACAGGGAACACTGAAGCTTTCTTT
CSAPTGTGNTEAFF
>TRBJ2-2|TRBV5-1|.|.
TGCGCCAGCAGCTTGGTCGTCGGCAACGGGGAGCTGTTTTTT
CASSLVVGNGELFF
>TRBJ1-5|TRBV6-5|.|.
TGTGCCAGCAGTTACAGGGGACCCGGGCAGCCCCAGCATTTT
CASSYRGPGQPQHF
>TRBJ2-7|TRBV27|.|.
TGTGCCAGCAGTTTCAGAGCTAGCGCGTCAGAGGGTGTCCCCGAGCAGTACTTC
CASSFRASASEGVPEQYF
>TRBJ1-1|TRBV29-1|.|.
TGCAGCGTCTCCGGCCGGATGAACACTGAAGCTTTCTTT
CSVSGRMNTEAFF
>TRBJ2-1|TRBV24-1|.|TRBD1
TGTGCCACCAGTGCGCCCACCGGACAGGGTACCTACAATGAGCAGTTCTTC
CATSAPTGQGTYNEQFF
>TRBJ1-2|TRBV19|.|TRBD1
TGTGCCAGTATCCTCAAGACAGGGGCGTTGACTGGCTACACCTTC
CASILKTGALTGYTF
>TRBJ2-3|TRBV12-3/TRBV12-4|.|.
TGTGCCAGCAGTCCCGGTCGGGGGCCGAGGTCTTTCACTAGCACAGATACGCAGTATTTT
CASSPGRGPRSFTSTDTQYF
>TRBJ2-2|TRBV28|.|TRBD2
TGTGCCAGCCGGACTAGCGCCGGGGAGCTGTTTTTT
CASRTSAGELFF
>TRBJ1-1|TRBV6-1|.|TRBD1
TGTGCCAGCAGTTGGACAGGCAGTTCGGCTGAAGCTTTCTTT
CASSWTGSSAEAFF
>TRBJ2-3|TRBV5-6|.|TRBD2
TGTGCCAGCAGCTACCCGAGCCTAGCGGGAGGGCGAGATACGCAGTATTTT
CASSYPSLAGGRDTQYF
>TRBJ2-5|TRBV19|.|.
TGTGCCAGTTCCACCCTGGGGCAAGAGACCCAGTACTTC
CASSTLGQETQYF
>TRBJ2-5|TRBV15|.|.
TGTGCCACCAGCAGAGATGTCCAGAACCAAGAGACCCAGTACTTC
CATSRDVQNQETQYF
>TRBJ2-3|TRBV3-1|once|TRBD2
TGTGCCAGCAGCCGCGCGGGAGTCCCCACAGATACGCAGTATTTT
CASSRAGVPTDTQYF
>TRBJ2-2|TRBV19|.|.
TGTGCCAGCGAGCAGGGGATGGTGAACACCGGGGAGCTGTTTTTT
CASEQGMVNTGELFF
>TRBJ1-1|TRBV6-6|.|.
TGTGCCAGCAGTTACACTTCTGTGAACACTGAAGCTTTCTTT
CASSYTSVNTEAFF
>TRBJ2-6|TRBV29-1|.|.
TGCAGCGTTGAAGTTGTTTCTGGGGCCAACGTCCTGACTTTC
CSVEVVSGANVLTF
>TRBJ2-7|TRBV29-1|.|.
TGCAGCGTCCGGGACGGGACCTACGAGCAGTACTTC
CSVRDGTYEQYF
>TRBJ2-7|TRBV3-1|.|.
TGTGCCAGCAGCCAAGTAGTCGACGAGCAGTACTTC
CASSQVVDEQYF
>TRBJ2-1|TRBV28|.|TRBD1
TGTGCCAGCATCACTCCCGGGACAGGGAACAATGAGCAGTTCTTC
CASITPGTGNNEQFF
>TRBJ2-1|TRBV20-1|.|.
TGCAGTGCCCAGGGTGAAGGGCCCAATGAGCAGTTCTTC
CSAQGEGPNEQFF
>TRBJ2-5|TRBV15|.|TRBD1
TGTGCCACCAGCAGACCCCGACAGGGTGAGACCCAGTACTTC
CATSRPRQGETQYF
>TRBJ2-4|TRBV29-1|.|TRBD1
TGCAGCGTTGAAGAGGCGGACAGGGTGGACATTCAGTACTTC
CSVEEADRVDIQYF
>TRBJ1-1|TRBV29-1|.|.
TGCAGCGTTGGGTCTACGGGTGAAGCTTTCTTT
CSVGSTGEAFF
>TRBJ2-4|TRBV29-1|.|TRBD1
TGCAGCGTTGATGTCCGACAGGGGGGCAAAAACATTCAGTACTTC
CSVDVRQGGKNIQYF
>TRBJ1-2|TRBV7-2|.|.
TGTGCCAGCAGCGAGCGGGGGGCAGGCGGCTACACCTTC
CASSERGAGGYTF
>TRBJ1-1|TRBV7-8|.|.
TGTGCCAGCAGCTTGCGTCGGTCAGGGGCCACCATGAACACTGAAGCTTTCTTT
CASSLRRSGATMNTEAFF
>TRBJ1-4|TRBV20-1|.|.
TGCAGTGCGAGGGACATAAAGAATGAAAAACTGTTTTTT
CSARDIKNEKLFF
>TRBJ2-2|TRBV7-2|.|TRBD1
TGTGCCAGCAGCTTACGGACAGGTTCTGGCACCGGGGAGCTGTTTTTT
CASSLRTGSGTGELFF
>TRBJ2-1|TRBV20-1|.|TRBD2
TGCAGTGCTAGTTGGGCGGCTAGCGGCGACATATTGCAATCCTACAATGAGCAGTTCTTC
CSASWAASGDILQSYNEQFF
>TRBJ2-1|TRBV12-3/TRBV12-4|.|.
TGTGCCAGCAGTTTACTCGTACGATTTGCTCCTAATGAGCAGTTCTTC
CASSLLVRFAPNEQFF
>TRBJ2-1|TRBV4-1|.|TRBD2
TGCGCCAGCAGCCTCCAAACGGCGGGACTAGCCTCTAATGAGCAGTTCTTC
CASSLQTAGLASNEQFF